Reported below is one T cell receptor (beta chain). The data were taken from a study of beta chain features in type 1 diabetes. The CDR3 covers 13 residues. V shed 1 base and J shed 0 bases, with 3 bases lying between them. The germline CDR1 and CDR2 sequences are MNHNS and SASEGT. Since all of the isolated RNA was reverse transcribed, expressed TCRB transcripts were what got sequenced. Here immunoSEQ multiplex PCR was the method, and the copy in TCRdb shows in-frame clones only, minus some. The table has 250,000 or so clones, 25% to 30% seen once; the top ten hold roughly 4.1%. The genes are TRBV6-1 and TRBJ1-2, with D unclear. The sample taken for sequencing was central memory CD4+ T cells from blood. The TCR was taken from a man aged 25 to 45 in good health. The CDR3 spells CASSEDANYGYTF. CDR3 coding DNA: TGTGCCAGCAGTGAAGACGCTAACTATGGCTACACCTTC.